One and the same sample provided the 6 T cell receptor beta chains below, sequenced in a study of T cell responses to AZD1222 COVID-19 vaccine. Sequenced by immunoSEQ multiplex PCR; TCRdb stores in-frame clones only, minus some. The sample holds tens of thousands of clones; roughly 90% are singletons and the top ten take about 12%. The source material was peripheral blood, sampled 28 days after the second AZD1222 dose. The receptors were gathered from an adult who received the AZD1222 COVID-19 vaccine.

The chain carries TRBV6-5 and TRBJ2-6, with 10 bases lining up with TRBD1. Trimming took 5 bases from V and 12 from J; bases not matched to a gene: 7. The CDR3 length is 14 residues. In germline, CDR1 is MNHEY, CDR2 SVGAGI. CDR3 in amino acids: CASSRQGAQSVLTF. CDR3 in DNA: TGTGCCAGCAGTCGACAGGGGGCCCAGAGCGTCCTGACTTTC.

The rearrangement joins TRBV28 to TRBJ1-4, with D possibly matching TRBD1 (5 bases). The CDR3 runs 14 residues. Germline assignment: CDR1 MDHEN and CDR2 SYDVKM. Trimming cost V 5 bases and J 6 bases, with 13 bases left between them. Here the CDR3 DNA reads TGTGCCAGCAGTCTATCCGTGGGGGATGAAAAACTGTTTTTT. It yields the protein CASSLSVGDEKLFF.

This clone was seen just once. The chain has TRBV28 and TRBJ1-6; D uncertain. The CDR3 has 12 amino acids. Germline-derived CDR1 and CDR2 are MDHEN and SYDVKM. V was shortened by 1 base and J by 5 bases, with 0 bases between the two germline ends. In DNA form, the CDR3 reads TGTGCCAGCAGTTTATATAATTCACCCCTCCACTTT. The encoded protein is CASSLYNSPLHF.

The chain recombines TRBV7-9 with TRBJ2-1; TRBD2 agrees at 11 bases. Germline CDR1 reads SEHNR; CDR2 reads FQNEAQ (reference sequence). The J segment lost 0 bases and the V segment lost 5 bases, leaving 9 bases of the junction unmatched. The CDR3 totals 18 residues. CDR3 sequence reads: CASSPGTSGPSSYNEQFF. The DNA for the CDR3 is TGTGCCAGCAGCCCAGGGACTAGCGGACCGAGCTCCTACAATGAGCAGTTCTTC.

This CDR3 reads CASSFLATGDYGYTF. As DNA, the CDR3 is TGTGCCAGCAGTTTCCTCGCGACAGGGGACTATGGCTACACCTTC. The rearrangement joins TRBV27 to TRBJ1-2, with 8 bases that match TRBD1. The CDR3 is 15 residues long. V was clipped by 3 bases and J by 3 bases; unmatched bases: 6. Germline CDR1 MNHEY, CDR2 SMNVEV (reference sequence).

This sequence joins TRBV6-5 and TRBJ1-1; no definite D call. V shed 4 bases and J shed 4 bases, with 10 bases lying between them. Germline V CDR1 and CDR2: MNHEY, SVGAGI. This CDR3 has 13 amino acids. The CDR3 nucleotides are TGTGCCAGCAGTTTGGCAGGAATCACTGAAGCTTTCTTT. This translates into CASSLAGITEAFF.